The 27 T cell receptor beta chains listed next were all sequenced from one sample in a study of CD8+CD57+ T cells in acquired aplastic anemia. Genomic DNA templated the TCR beta VDJ and CDR3 profiling. TCRdb processed the reads anew with MiXCR; each CDR3 protein has one entry. The sample contains 400,000 to 450,000 distinct CDR3 sequences, around 68% of which appear only once. Sequencing used sorted CD4+, CD8+, or CD8+CD57+ T cells (not recorded which) from PBMCs. Receptors were obtained from a human donor in good health, serving as a control.

Details on this clonotype: A junction end diverges from the germline sequence, so it may reflect a read error. The gene calls are TRBV6-6 and TRBJ2-7, with 12 bases lining up with TRBD2. CDR1 is MNHNY and CDR2 is SVGAGI in the germline V gene (reference sequence). This CDR3 has 15 residues. The CDR3 nucleotides read TGTGCCATCAGTCAAGAAGCGACTAGCGGGGGCGAGCAGTACTTC. The encoded protein is CAISQEATSGGEQYF.

A note on this clonotype: A read error may be the cause here, since a much bigger clone is one base away. This rearrangement joins TRBV12-3 or TRBV12-4 to TRBJ1-2; no definite D call. Trimming removed 8 bases from V and 4 bases from J, with 5 bases in between. CDR3 length equals 10 residues. The CDR3 loop reads CASPVYGYTF. DNA for the CDR3: TGTGCCAGCCCTGTCTATGGCTACACCTTC.

This rearrangement joins TRBV2 to TRBJ2-2, with unresolved D. The CDR3 sequence is 14 residues long. V gave up 6 bases and J gave up 2 bases, with 10 bases separating them. Germline CDR1 and CDR2: SNHLY and FYNNEI. The CDR3 loop reads CASRVGGNTGELFF. CDR3 in DNA: TGTGCCAGCAGGGTCGGCGGTAACACCGGGGAGCTGTTTTTT. Using reference TRBV2 and TRBJ2-2 for the parts outside the CDR3, the full variable domain is EPEVTQTPSHQVTQMGQEVILRCVPISNHLYFYWYRQILGQKVEFLVSFYNNEISEKSEIFDDQFSVERPDGSNFTLKIRSTKLEDSAMYFCASRVGGNTGELFFGEGSRLTVL.

The chain is built from TRBV5-1 and TRBJ2-7; 7 nucleotides line up with TRBD2. Germline V gives CDR1 SGHRS, CDR2 YFSETQ. The junction had 11 bases not matched to a gene; V was cut back by 6 bases and J by 2 bases. The length of the CDR3 is 15 residues. The CDR3 sequence: CASKPQLASTYEQYF. CDR3 bases: TGCGCCAGCAAGCCTCAACTAGCGTCCACCTACGAGCAGTACTTC.

Worth noting for this clonotype: A much larger clone differs by one base, so this may be a read error. The chain has TRBV19 and TRBJ1-4; D may be TRBD1 (5 bases). The CDR3 loop spans 15 amino acids. Germline V gene lookup returns CDR1 LNHDA and CDR2 SQIVND (reference sequence). The CDR3 coding sequence is TGTGCCAGCACACTCGCTGGGGGATTTAATGAAGAACTGTTTTTT. Its translation is CASTLAGGFNEELFF.

V gene TRBV2 combines with J gene TRBJ2-1, with D perhaps TRBD1 or TRBD2 (6 bases each). Looked up from germline, CDR1 is SNHLY and CDR2 is FYNNEI. V shed 3 bases and J shed 6 bases, with 15 bases lying between them. The CDR3 sequence is 15 residues long. CDR3 sequence (DNA): TGTGCCAGCAGTGATTTCGGGGGCGTAGGCAATGAGCAGTTCTTC. Its protein is CASSDFGGVGNEQFF.

CDR3 nucleotides: TGTGCCAGTAGTCTCCGTGCAGCGGGTCTCTACAATGAGCAGTACTTC. Amino acids: CASSLRAAGLYNEQYF. The chain employs TRBV7-8 and TRBJ2-7; possible D gene TRBD2, 6 bases. CDR1 is SGHVS, CDR2 FQNEAQ, per germline. The CDR3 has 16 amino acids. V shed 9 bases and J shed 7 bases, with 28 bases lying between them.

The table lists this clonotype with many counts. V gene TRBV7-2 combines with J gene TRBJ2-1; D could derive from TRBD1 or TRBD2 (5 bases each). V lost 6 bases and J 8 bases, leaving 20 bases between the germline ends. In germline, CDR1 is SGHTA, CDR2 FQGNSA. The CDR3 length is 15 residues. The CDR3 region is CASRSGTRGWDEQFF. The CDR3 DNA reads as TGTGCCAGCAGATCCGGGACCCGAGGTTGGGATGAGCAGTTCTTC.

Notes on this clonotype: The germline gene is not matched at one end of the junction; a read error may be the cause. The V and J genes are TRBV20-1 and TRBJ1-1, with TRBD1 as a possible D gene (6 bases). The V gene's germline CDR1 is DFQATT and CDR2 SNEGSKA (reference sequence). The CDR3 contains 13 residues. The CDR3 sequence: CSATGLAGAQAFF. CDR3 nucleotides: TGCAGTGCCACGGGACTAGCGGGGGCCCAAGCTTTCTTC.

DNA for the CDR3: TGCAGCGTTGAAGAGGGCAGGCCCTATGGCTACACCTTC. It specifies CSVEEGRPYGYTF. The chain is built from TRBV29-1 and TRBJ1-2; no clear D gene. From germline, CDR1 is SQVTM and CDR2 ANQGSEA. Between the trimmed V and J ends, which lost 0 bases and 4 bases, there was a span of 9 bases. This CDR3 comprises 13 residues.

This clonotype was observed many times. The J gene is TRBJ1-2, the V gene TRBV2; the D gene is possibly TRBD1 (5 bases). The CDR3 consists of 13 residues. The V gene's germline CDR1 is SNHLY and CDR2 FYNNEI. V gave up 6 bases and J gave up 9 bases, with 17 bases separating them. The CDR3 here is CASSPTGEESYTF. DNA for the CDR3: TGTGCCAGCAGCCCCACAGGAGAAGAGAGCTACACCTTC.

The DNA of the CDR3 is TGTGCCAGCATTCCACCCGGGTCCGCGGGGGCTGAAGCTTTCTTT. Translation gives CASIPPGSAGAEAFF. This rearrangement joins TRBV6-5 to TRBJ1-1; D might be TRBD1 (5 bases). CDR1 is MNHEY and CDR2 is SVGAGI in the germline V gene. The ends were cut back, 7 bases at V and 6 bases at J, with 21 bases in the middle. The CDR3 runs 15 residues.

This clonotype was counted between two and nine times. The chain carries TRBV6-2 or TRBV6-3 and TRBJ2-5; the D gene could be TRBD1 or TRBD2 (5 bases each). Trimming pared 4 bases from V and 8 bases from J, leaving 26 bases between. CDR1 is MNHEY and CDR2 is SVGEGT in the germline V gene. This CDR3 is 17 amino acids long. The chain's CDR3 is CASSSATTRGAGLTQYF. CDR3 DNA sequence: TGTGCCAGCAGTTCCGCCACAACGAGGGGCGCGGGCTTAACCCAGTACTTC.

The rearrangement uses TRBV5-1 and TRBJ2-5; weak D call: TRBD2 (7 bases). Looked up from germline, CDR1 is SGHRS and CDR2 is YFSETQ. The CDR3 covers 14 residues. The V end was cut by 5 bases, the J end by 5 bases, with 16 bases between. The CDR3 spells CASSMEGGGETQYF. For the CDR3, the DNA is TGCGCCAGCAGTATGGAGGGGGGAGGGGAGACCCAGTACTTC. Variable domain in full (rest from reference TRBV5-1 and TRBJ2-5): KAGVTQTPRYLIKTRGQQVTLSCSPISGHRSVSWYQQTPGQGLQFLFEYFSETQRNKGNFPGRFSGRQFSNSRSEMNVSTLELGDSALYLCASSMEGGGETQYFGPGTRLLVL.

The chain carries TRBV12-3 or TRBV12-4 and TRBJ2-5; D is undetermined. The ends were cut back, 5 bases at V and 2 bases at J, with 12 bases in the middle. The CDR3 covers 14 residues. The DNA of the CDR3 is TGTGCCAGCAGTCTTGTTGCATGGCAAGAGACCCAGTACTTC. Residues: CASSLVAWQETQYF.

The chain combines TRBV11-2 with TRBJ2-1, with 7 bases matching TRBD1. CDR1 and CDR2 (germline): SGHAT, FQNNGV. This CDR3 contains 12 residues. After removal of 0 bases from V and 10 bases from J, the junction contained 0 bases not matched to a gene. The CDR3: CASSLEGQEQFF. CDR3 in DNA: TGTGCCAGCAGCTTAGAGGGACAGGAGCAGTTCTTC.

About this clonotype: One end of the junction varies from germline; a read error may be responsible. The chain combines TRBV7-8 with TRBJ1-4; D remains unclear. CDR3 length equals 15 residues. Germline V gives CDR1 SGHVS, CDR2 FQNEAQ. This CDR3 reads CANSQDQALRERLFF. CDR3 nucleotides: TGCGCCAACAGCCAAGATCAGGCCCTAAGGGAAAGACTGTTTTTT.

The CDR3 sequence: CSASNRGVRPLHF. CDR3 nucleotide sequence: TGCAGTGCTAGTAACCGGGGGGTACGTCCCCTCCACTTT. The V and J genes are TRBV20-1 and TRBJ1-6, with D maybe TRBD1 (5 bases). The germline V and J ends were trimmed by 3 bases and 13 bases, with 16 bases remaining between them. Germline-derived CDR1 and CDR2 are DFQATT and SNEGSKA (reference sequence). The CDR3 contains 13 residues.

The sample holds many counts of this clonotype. This chain joins TRBV6-1 and TRBJ1-2, with D unresolved. The V end was cut by 6 bases, the J end by 6 bases, with 8 bases between. This CDR3 spans 11 amino acids. From germline, CDR1 is MNHNS and CDR2 SASEGT. The CDR3: CASSALDGYTF. Here the CDR3 DNA reads TGTGCCAGCAGCGCACTAGATGGCTACACCTTC.

The rearrangement links TRBV6-6 to TRBJ2-3; D gene unclear. This CDR3 has 13 residues. Germline assignment: CDR1 MNHNY and CDR2 SVGAGI (reference sequence). V was shortened by 10 bases and J by 0 bases, with 11 bases between the two germline ends. DNA for the CDR3: TGTGCCATCCACGCTGCCAGCACAGATACGCAGTATTTT. Amino acids: CAIHAASTDTQYF.

There are a few counts of this clonotype. This rearrangement joins TRBV15 to TRBJ1-1; no clear D. Looked up from germline, CDR1 is LNHNV and CDR2 is YYDKDF (reference sequence). Trimming cost V 1 base and J 1 base, with 7 bases left between them. The CDR3 has 14 amino acids. CDR3 bases: TGTGCCACCAGCAGAGGAGAGCCGAACACTGAAGCTTTCTTT. This translates into CATSRGEPNTEAFF. Filled out from reference TRBV15 and TRBJ1-1, the complete variable domain reads DAMVIQNPRYQVTQFGKPVTLSCSQTLNHNVMYWYQQKSSQAPKLLFHYYDKDFNNEADTPDNFQSRRPNTSFCFLDIRSPGLGDTAMYLCATSRGEPNTEAFFGQGTRLTVV.

The DNA for the CDR3 is TGCAGTGCTAATCTAGCGGGGACAACCCACGAGCAGTACTTC. Amino acid sequence: CSANLAGTTHEQYF. The gene calls are TRBV20-1 and TRBJ2-7; 9 bases line up with TRBD2. There are 14 residues in the CDR3. The ends lost 4 bases at V and 5 bases at J; junction bases unmatched: 9. The germline CDR1 and CDR2 sequences are DFQATT and SNEGSKA (reference sequence).

This clonotype has at least ten counts. The chain recombines TRBV7-3 with TRBJ2-2; 7 nucleotides line up with TRBD2. Germline CDR1 SGHTA, CDR2 FQGTGA. V trimming: 2 bases; J trimming: 6 bases; junction bases outside the gene matches: 6. The CDR3 consists of 15 residues. This chain's CDR3 is CASSLGGEEAGELFF. DNA of the CDR3: TGTGCCAGCAGCTTAGGGGGGGAAGAGGCCGGGGAGCTGTTTTTT.

The gene calls are TRBV5-5 and TRBJ1-2; D uncertain. CDR1 and CDR2 (germline): SGHKS, YYEKEE (reference sequence). The CDR3 runs to 14 residues. V was trimmed by 4 bases and J by 5 bases, leaving 15 bases between them. The CDR3 reads CASSLTWAPYGYTF. As DNA, the CDR3 is TGTGCCAGCAGCCTGACGTGGGCTCCTTATGGCTACACCTTC.

This clonotype was counted only a few times. It may be a read error: a sequence one base away is much more abundant. The rearrangement joins TRBV7-2 to TRBJ1-4; D is ambiguous. CDR1 is SGHTA, CDR2 FQGNSA, per germline. The CDR3 totals 19 residues. Trimming shortened V by 5 bases and J by 0 bases, and 22 bases separated the two germline ends. The CDR3 loop is CASSPLGGAVSATNEKLFF. The CDR3 nucleotides are TGTGCCAGCAGCCCATTAGGTGGTGCGGTGTCTGCAACTAATGAAAAACTGTTTTTT.

Notes on this clonotype: Because the CDR3's place on the DNA is in doubt, the DNA is left out and the CDR3 is given as listed by TCRdb. CDR3 amino acids: CSASQTQYFANVLTF. The chain has TRBV20-1 and TRBJ2-6. Per the germline V gene, CDR1 is DFQATT and CDR2 is SNEGSKA (reference sequence). With termini counted, the CDR3 has 15 amino acids.

The J gene is TRBJ1-2, the V gene TRBV15, with D hard to call. This CDR3 region has 14 residues. V dropped 4 bases and J dropped 6 bases, with 15 bases sitting between them. Germline V gene lookup returns CDR1 LNHNV and CDR2 YYDKDF (reference sequence). The CDR3 DNA is TGTGCCACCAGCATATCGACGAAGAAAAATGGCTACACCTTC. It codes for CATSISTKKNGYTF.